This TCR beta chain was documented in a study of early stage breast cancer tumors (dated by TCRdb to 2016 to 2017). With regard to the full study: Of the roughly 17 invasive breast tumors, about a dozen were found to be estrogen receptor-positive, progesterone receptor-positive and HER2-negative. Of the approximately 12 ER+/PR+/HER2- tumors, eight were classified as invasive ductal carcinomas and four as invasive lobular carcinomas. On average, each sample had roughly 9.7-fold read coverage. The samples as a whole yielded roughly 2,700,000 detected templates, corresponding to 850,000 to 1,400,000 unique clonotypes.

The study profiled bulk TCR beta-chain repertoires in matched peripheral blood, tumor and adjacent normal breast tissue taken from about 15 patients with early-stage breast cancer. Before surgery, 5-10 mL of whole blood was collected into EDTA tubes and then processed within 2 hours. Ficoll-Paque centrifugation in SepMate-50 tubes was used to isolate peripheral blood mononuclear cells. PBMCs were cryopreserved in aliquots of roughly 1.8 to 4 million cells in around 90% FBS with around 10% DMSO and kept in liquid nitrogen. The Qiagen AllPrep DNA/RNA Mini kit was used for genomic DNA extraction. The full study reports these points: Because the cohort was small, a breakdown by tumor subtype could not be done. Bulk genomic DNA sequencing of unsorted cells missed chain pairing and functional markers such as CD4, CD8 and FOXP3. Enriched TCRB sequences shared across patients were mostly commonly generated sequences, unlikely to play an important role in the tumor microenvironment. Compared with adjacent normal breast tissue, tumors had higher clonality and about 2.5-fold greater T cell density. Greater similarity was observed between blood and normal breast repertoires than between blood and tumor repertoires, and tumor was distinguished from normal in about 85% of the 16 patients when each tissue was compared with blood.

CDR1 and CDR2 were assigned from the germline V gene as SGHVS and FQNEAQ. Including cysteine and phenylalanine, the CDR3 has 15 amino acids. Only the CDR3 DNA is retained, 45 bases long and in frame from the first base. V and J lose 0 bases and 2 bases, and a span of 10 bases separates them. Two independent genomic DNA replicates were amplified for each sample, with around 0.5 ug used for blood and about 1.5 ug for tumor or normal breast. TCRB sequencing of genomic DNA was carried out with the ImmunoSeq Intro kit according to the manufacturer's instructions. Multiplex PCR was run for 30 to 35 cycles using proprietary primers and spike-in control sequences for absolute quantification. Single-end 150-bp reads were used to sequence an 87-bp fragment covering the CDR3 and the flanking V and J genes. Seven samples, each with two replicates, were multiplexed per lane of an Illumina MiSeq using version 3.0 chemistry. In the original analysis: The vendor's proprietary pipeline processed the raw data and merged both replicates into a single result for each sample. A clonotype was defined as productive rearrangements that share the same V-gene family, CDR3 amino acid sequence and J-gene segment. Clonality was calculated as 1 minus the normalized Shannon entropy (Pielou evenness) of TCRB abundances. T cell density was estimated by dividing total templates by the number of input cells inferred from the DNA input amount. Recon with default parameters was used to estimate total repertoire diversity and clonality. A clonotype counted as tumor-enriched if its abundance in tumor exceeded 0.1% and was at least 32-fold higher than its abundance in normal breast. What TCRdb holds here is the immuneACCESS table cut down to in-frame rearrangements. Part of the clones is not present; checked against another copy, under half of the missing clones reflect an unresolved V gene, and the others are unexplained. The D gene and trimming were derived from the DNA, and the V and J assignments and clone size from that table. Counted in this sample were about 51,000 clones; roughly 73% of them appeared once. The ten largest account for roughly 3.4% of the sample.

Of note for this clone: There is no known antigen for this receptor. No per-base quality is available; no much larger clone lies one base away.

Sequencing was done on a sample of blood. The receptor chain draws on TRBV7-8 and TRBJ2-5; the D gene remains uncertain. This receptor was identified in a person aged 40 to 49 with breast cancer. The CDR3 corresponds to CASSLARVVQETQYF. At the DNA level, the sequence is TGTGCCAGCAGCTTAGCGCGAGTAGTACAAGAGACCCAGTACTTC.